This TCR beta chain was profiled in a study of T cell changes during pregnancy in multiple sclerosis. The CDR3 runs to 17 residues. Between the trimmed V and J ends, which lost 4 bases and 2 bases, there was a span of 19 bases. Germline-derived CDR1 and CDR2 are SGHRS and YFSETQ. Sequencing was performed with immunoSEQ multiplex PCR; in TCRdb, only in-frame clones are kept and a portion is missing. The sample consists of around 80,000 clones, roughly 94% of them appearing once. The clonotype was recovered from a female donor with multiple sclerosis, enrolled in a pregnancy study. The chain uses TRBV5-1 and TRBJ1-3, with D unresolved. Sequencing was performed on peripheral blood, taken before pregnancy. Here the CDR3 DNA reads TGCGCCAGCAGCCCACAGATGCGGGTAGTAGCTGGAAACACCATATATTTT. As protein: CASSPQMRVVAGNTIYF.